Following are 25 T cell receptor beta chains from one sample sequenced in a study of T cell changes during pregnancy in multiple sclerosis. TCRdb keeps only in-frame clones here, not all; method: immunoSEQ multiplex PCR. The repertoire consists of 35,000 to 45,000 clones, with almost 90% occurring once and the leading ten covering approximately 4.7%. Sequencing used peripheral blood, obtained in the second trimester of pregnancy. These receptors were collected from a female donor in good health, enrolled as a control in a pregnancy study.

This chain links TRBV7-2 with TRBJ1-1, with TRBD1 as a possible D gene (6 bases). Germline V gene data show CDR1 as SGHTA and CDR2 as FQGNSA. The CDR3 extends over 13 amino acids. Trimming took 4 bases from V and 6 from J, leaving 12 bases between them. CDR3: CASSSTGIPEAFF. CDR3 nucleotides: TGTGCCAGCAGCTCAACAGGGATTCCTGAAGCTTTCTTT.

This chain connects TRBV28 to TRBJ2-7; D unclear. The CDR3 is 16 amino acids. CDR1 MDHEN and CDR2 SYDVKM come from the germline V gene. Trimming removed 3 bases from V and 2 bases from J, with 17 bases in between. CDR3 coding DNA: TGTGCCAGCAGTTTTTATAGAGGTCTCCGAACCTACGAGCAGTACTTC. Amino acid sequence: CASSFYRGLRTYEQYF.

In this sample, this clone turned up once. V gene TRBV25-1 combines with J gene TRBJ2-3; tentatively, D is TRBD1 (8 bases). With 6 bases removed from V and 4 bases from J, the gap between germline ends came to 14 bases. Per the germline V gene, CDR1 is MGHDK and CDR2 is SYGVNS. The CDR3 is 14 residues long. As DNA, the CDR3 is TGTGCCAGCAGAACAGGGGGGGGTGCAGATACGCAGTATTTT. This gives the protein CASRTGGGADTQYF.

This chain uses TRBV10-3 with TRBJ2-2, with 9 bases that match TRBD1. Germline CDR1 and CDR2: ENHRY and SYGVKD. The CDR3 has 14 amino acids. V was pared by 8 bases and J by 0 bases, with 1 base of the junction left unmatched. The CDR3, as DNA: TGTGCCATCGGACAGGGGTCGAACACCGGGGAGCTGTTTTTT. It specifies CAIGQGSNTGELFF.

V usage is TRBV14 and J usage is TRBJ2-7, with TRBD2 identical over 7 bases. V lost 0 bases to trimming and J lost 4 bases; unmatched junction nucleotides: 9. Germline lookup yields CDR1 SGHDN and CDR2 FVKESK. The CDR3 covers 16 residues. The chain's CDR3 is CASSQDWASGPYEQYF. In DNA, the CDR3 is TGTGCCAGCAGCCAAGATTGGGCTAGCGGCCCGTACGAGCAGTACTTC.

This clone has only one observation. The genes are TRBV5-4 and TRBJ2-3, with D possibly being TRBD2 (5 bases). The CDR3 extends over 13 amino acids. Per germline, CDR1 SGHNT and CDR2 YYREEE (reference sequence). Trimming stripped 5 bases from V and 0 bases from J, with 7 bases between. The CDR3 sequence is CASSRTSTDTQYF. DNA of the CDR3: TGTGCCAGCAGTCGGACTAGCACAGATACGCAGTATTTT.

This rearrangement joins TRBV7-8 to TRBJ2-3; 7 positions agree with TRBD2. V lost 5 bases, J lost 3 bases, and 8 bases stayed unmatched. The CDR3 consists of 15 residues. The V gene's germline CDR1 is SGHVS and CDR2 FQNEAQ. CDR3 in amino acids: CASSPPAGVTDTQYF. In DNA, the CDR3 is TGTGCCAGCAGCCCCCCGGCGGGGGTTACAGATACGCAGTATTTT.

The chain recombines TRBV2 with TRBJ1-2; no firm D call. The V and J ends lost 3 bases and 2 bases respectively, with 4 bases between them. CDR1 is SNHLY and CDR2 is FYNNEI in the germline V gene. The CDR3 is 12 amino acids. The CDR3, as DNA: TGTGCCAGCAGTGACCGGAACTATGGCTACACCTTC. Its protein product is CASSDRNYGYTF.

The rearrangement joins TRBV14 to TRBJ1-1; TRBD1 matches at 8 bases. The CDR3 has 14 residues. V shed 4 bases and J 4 bases; nucleotides not matched to a gene: 5. Germline values: CDR1 SGHDN, CDR2 FVKESK. CDR3 residues: CASSLDRGATEAFF. The CDR3 DNA sequence: TGTGCCAGCAGCCTCGACAGGGGCGCCACTGAAGCTTTCTTT.

This chain uses TRBV13 with TRBJ2-7; D possibly corresponds to TRBD2 (6 bases). CDR1 and CDR2 from the germline V gene are PRHDT and FYEKMQ (reference sequence). The V end was cut by 5 bases, the J end by 2 bases, with 19 bases between. The CDR3 length is 16 residues. CDR3 protein: CASSPVGGGSPYEQYF. CDR3 bases: TGTGCCAGCAGCCCGGTCGGGGGAGGTTCGCCCTACGAGCAGTACTTC. The whole variable domain, filled in from reference TRBV13 and TRBJ2-7, reads AAGVIQSPRHLIKEKRETATLKCYPIPRHDTVYWYQQGPGQDPQFLISFYEKMQSDKGSIPDRFSAQQFSDYHSELNMSSLELGDSALYFCASSPVGGGSPYEQYFGPGTRLTVT.

The chain recombines TRBV29-1 with TRBJ1-1; 7 bases are shared with TRBD1. Trimming cost V 7 bases and J 3 bases; bases outside gene matches: 5. The germline V gene encodes CDR1 SQVTM and CDR2 ANQGSEA. The length of the CDR3 is 12 residues. The DNA for the CDR3 is TGCAGCGGGTCCACAGGGGACACTGAAGCTTTCTTT. Translation: CSGSTGDTEAFF.

The gene calls are TRBV7-2 and TRBJ2-3; D may be TRBD1 (5 bases). From germline, CDR1 is SGHTA and CDR2 FQGNSA. Trimming pared 0 bases from V and 1 base from J, leaving 8 bases between. The length of the CDR3 is 15 residues. CDR3 sequence (DNA): TGTGCCAGCAGCTTAGCGGGGCAGCGCACAGATACGCAGTATTTT. Translating gives CASSLAGQRTDTQYF.

The chain couples TRBV12-5 to TRBJ1-5; TRBD1 agrees at 7 bases. This CDR3 has 13 amino acids. Germline V gene lookup returns CDR1 LGHNT and CDR2 FRNRAP. With V trimmed by 5 bases and J by 4 bases, 2 bases remained unmatched. The CDR3 loop is CASGPQGNQPQHF. The DNA of the CDR3 is TGTGCTAGTGGTCCACAGGGGAATCAGCCCCAGCATTTT.

The chain is built from TRBV7-2 and TRBJ1-5; tentative D call: TRBD1 (5 bases). This CDR3 region has 14 residues. Trimming shortened V by 1 base and J by 4 bases, and 8 bases separated the two germline ends. Germline V gene sequence: CDR1 SGHTA, CDR2 FQGNSA. The CDR3 region is CASSLEQVNQPQHF. CDR3 nucleotide sequence: TGTGCCAGCAGCTTAGAACAGGTGAATCAGCCCCAGCATTTT.

The rearrangement links TRBV7-9 to TRBJ1-2, with TRBD1 as a possible D gene (5 bases). The CDR3 spans 12 residues. Trimming stripped 5 bases from V and 6 bases from J, with 10 bases between. The germline V gene encodes CDR1 SEHNR and CDR2 FQNEAQ (reference sequence). CDR3 loop: CASSGGVDGYTF. The CDR3 DNA follows: TGTGCCAGCAGCGGAGGGGTCGATGGCTACACCTTC. The full variable domain, completed using reference TRBV7-9 and TRBJ1-2, is DTGVSQNPRHKITKRGQNVTFRCDPISEHNRLYWYRQTLGQGPEFLTYFQNEAQLEKSRLLSDRFSAERPKGSFSTLEIQRTEQGDSAMYLCASSGGVDGYTFGSGTRLTVV.

The genes are TRBV14 and TRBJ2-1; the D gene is possibly TRBD1 (6 bases). The CDR3 has 19 residues. The germline V gene has CDR1 SGHDN and CDR2 FVKESK. V lost 0 bases, J lost 1 base, and 19 bases lay in between. CDR3 coding DNA: TGTGCCAGCAGCCAAGAAGGACCATCTACAGGGAGATCCTACAATGAGCAGTTCTTC. It translates to CASSQEGPSTGRSYNEQFF.

This chain joins TRBV5-6 and TRBJ1-1, with D hard to call. The CDR3 spans 13 residues. V dropped 4 bases and J dropped 4 bases, with 11 bases sitting between them. CDR1 is SGHDT, CDR2 YYEEEE, per germline. Written as DNA, the CDR3 is TGTGCCAGCAGCACCGGAGGAGGCACTGAAGCTTTCTTT. This gives the protein CASSTGGGTEAFF.

The chain carries TRBV25-1 and TRBJ1-1; no reliable D call. The CDR3 has 13 amino acids. Germline assignment: CDR1 MGHDK and CDR2 SYGVNS. The V end lost 6 bases, the J end lost 0 bases, and 8 bases lay between the germline ends. In nucleotides, the CDR3 is TGTGCCAGCAGACCGTCTATGAACACTGAAGCTTTCTTT. Encoded protein: CASRPSMNTEAFF.

The genes are TRBV28 and TRBJ1-1; 8 bases are shared with TRBD1. V dropped 5 bases and J dropped 0; count of bases not matched to a gene: 8. The CDR3 is 16 residues long. Germline V gene data show CDR1 as MDHEN and CDR2 as SYDVKM. CDR3: CASSRTGPPMNTEAFF. In nucleotides, the CDR3 is TGTGCCAGCAGTCGGACAGGGCCTCCTATGAACACTGAAGCTTTCTTT.

This chain connects TRBV4-2 to TRBJ2-3; D not resolved. There are 13 residues in the CDR3. Trimming stripped 1 base from V and 3 bases from J, with 5 bases between. The germline V gene encodes CDR1 LGHNA and CDR2 YNFKEQ. CDR3 nucleotide sequence: TGTGCCAGCAGCCAAGCGTTTACAGATACGCAGTATTTT. It translates to CASSQAFTDTQYF.

The chain employs TRBV9 and TRBJ2-1; D may be TRBD1 (6 bases). V shed 0 bases and J shed 10 bases, with 17 bases lying between them. The CDR3 is 15 residues long. From germline, CDR1 is SGDLS and CDR2 YYNGEE. The CDR3 protein is CASSVDRVPLREQFF. The CDR3 nucleotides are TGTGCCAGCAGCGTAGACAGGGTACCCCTCCGGGAGCAGTTCTTC.

J is TRBJ1-1 and V is TRBV19, with D unresolved. Germline V gene lookup returns CDR1 LNHDA and CDR2 SQIVND (reference sequence). The CDR3 length is 13 residues. V shed 11 bases and J shed 3 bases, with 16 bases lying between them. CDR3 bases: TGTGCCGTCAGTCAGTGGAGCTACACTGAAGCTTTCTTT. Translating gives CAVSQWSYTEAFF.

V usage is TRBV9 and J usage is TRBJ2-7; a possible D gene is TRBD2 (5 bases). The CDR3 length is 16 residues. Germline V gene data show CDR1 as SGDLS and CDR2 as YYNGEE. Between the trimmed V and J ends, which lost 0 bases and 3 bases, there was a span of 16 bases. The CDR3 DNA is TGTGCCAGCAGCGTAGCCCCGGGGAGTTCTATCTACGAGCAGTACTTC. Translating gives CASSVAPGSSIYEQYF.

The chain uses TRBV30 and TRBJ2-1; TRBD2 agrees at 13 bases. The CDR3 contains 16 residues. V lost 2 bases to trimming and J lost 9 bases; unmatched junction nucleotides: 10. Germline CDR1 GTSNPN, CDR2 SVGIG (reference sequence). The CDR3 region has the DNA TGTGCCTGGAGTCCACCCCCCACTAGCGGGAGGGCTGAGCAGTTCTTC. Protein product: CAWSPPPTSGRAEQFF. Filled out from reference TRBV30 and TRBJ2-1, the complete variable domain reads SQTIHQWPATLVQPVGSPLSLECTVEGTSNPNLYWYRQAAGRGLQLLFYSVGIGQISSEVPQNLSASRPQDRQFILSSKKLLLSDSGFYLCAWSPPPTSGRAEQFFGPGTRLTVL.

The V and J genes are TRBV7-9 and TRBJ1-2; maybe TRBD1 (5 bases). Trimming took 3 bases from V and 7 from J, leaving 9 bases between them. CDR1 SEHNR and CDR2 FQNEAQ come from the germline V gene (reference sequence). This CDR3 spans 12 amino acids. The CDR3 DNA sequence: TGTGCCAGCAGCTTGGACATTCTTGGCTACACCTTC. It is translated as CASSLDILGYTF. The whole variable domain, remainder taken from reference TRBV7-9 and TRBJ1-2, is DTGVSQNPRHKITKRGQNVTFRCDPISEHNRLYWYRQTLGQGPEFLTYFQNEAQLEKSRLLSDRFSAERPKGSFSTLEIQRTEQGDSAMYLCASSLDILGYTFGSGTRLTVV.